This T cell receptor (beta chain) is from a study of T cell repertoires in cytomegalovirus infection. Study-level points and caveats: Dominant in the ex vivo response were TCR beta clonotypes restricted by HLA-C and specific for CMV.

One entry per CDR3 protein, called by TCRdb with MiXCR from the reads. The sample lists 310,000 or so distinct CDR3 sequences; around 9.1% were seen once. This clonotype was seen many times. No antigen is known for it. Germline V lookup: CDR1 DFQATT, CDR2 SNEGSKA (reference sequence). V trimming: 5 bases; J trimming: 6 bases; junction bases outside the gene matches: 6. The CDR3 consists of 13 residues. The sample taken for sequencing was PBMCs. This chain uses TRBV20-1 with TRBJ1-4, with TRBD1 identical over 7 bases. This receptor was identified in a human donor in good health (CMV status not recorded). Some clones in this sample may be carry-over from other donors' samples. As DNA, the CDR3 is TGCAGTGCTCCGACAGGGAGGGATGAAAAACTGTTTTTT. This encodes CSAPTGRDEKLFF.